The sequence of this T cell receptor beta chain was determined in a study of chronic HIV infection and antiretroviral therapy. This CDR3 spans 11 amino acids. Trimming took 6 bases from V and 8 from J, leaving 10 bases between them. Germline CDR1 and CDR2: MNHNY and SVGAGI (reference sequence). In TCRdb, the 5' RACE reads were re-called with MiXCR into one record per CDR3 protein. Here the sample spans about 48,000 distinct CDR3 sequences, approximately 20% being singletons. Material: peripheral blood. The V and J genes are TRBV6-6 and TRBJ1-1; D is uncertain. This receptor was obtained from an adult who had HIV and had not received antiretroviral therapy, or was an uninfected healthy control (not recorded which). The CDR3 bases are TGTGCCAGCAGCCAGCGGCGCGAAGCTTTCTTT. Translated: CASSQRREAFF.